These 22 T cell receptor beta chains were all obtained from the same sample, sequenced in a study of identical twins (dated by TCRdb to about 2016). Libraries came from 5' RACE. The run used an Illumina HiSeq 2000. The public reads were reprocessed in TCRdb via fastp at Q25 and MiXCR, keeping in-frame beta chains. Entries that share a CDR3 protein sequence are merged under the most common genes and DNA. The sample table records over 200,000 distinct CDR3 sequences; roughly 9.4% of these occur just once. The ten most abundant clones make up 5% to 5.5% of the sample. Sequencing was performed on memory (CD45RO+) T cells sorted from blood. Per the publication, the cell subset or site label means: CD45RO+ enriched T cells. These receptors all come from a woman under 30 in good health.

The table lists this clonotype with a few counts. This chain links TRBV6-1 with TRBJ1-6; tentative D call: TRBD1 (6 bases). CDR3 length: 15 residues. Germline V lookup: CDR1 MNHNS, CDR2 SASEGT. Trimming shortened V by 6 bases and J by 7 bases, and 16 bases separated the two germline ends. CDR3 sequence reads: CASSPRDIANSPLHF. In DNA form, the CDR3 reads TGTGCCAGCAGCCCGCGGGACATAGCCAATTCACCCCTCCACTTT.

This clonotype was counted only a few times. This chain links TRBV24-1 with TRBJ2-1; 11 bases align to TRBD2. V shed 5 bases, J shed 5 bases, and the junction held 1 base outside the gene matches. Germline values: CDR1 KGHDR, CDR2 SFDVKD. CDR3 length: 14 amino acids. CDR3 nucleotides: TGTGCCACCAGTGGTAGCGGGGGGGACAATGAGCAGTTCTTC. The encoded protein is CATSGSGGDNEQFF.

The chain links TRBV7-2 to TRBJ2-5; the D gene is possibly TRBD2 (6 bases). V gave up 5 bases and J gave up 3 bases, with 19 bases separating them. The V gene's germline CDR1 is SGHTA and CDR2 FQGNSA. The CDR3 is 16 amino acids. This CDR3 reads CASSLIAGTGEETQYF. As DNA, the CDR3 is TGTGCCAGCAGCCTCATTGCCGGGACTGGCGAAGAGACCCAGTACTTC.

The gene calls are TRBV7-8 and TRBJ1-1; no firm D call. The CDR3 spans 14 residues. Germline V CDR1 and CDR2: SGHVS, FQNEAQ. V was shortened by 5 bases and J by 1 base, with 11 bases between the two germline ends. The CDR3 sequence: CASSAMDWNTEAFF. CDR3 nucleotide sequence: TGTGCCAGCAGCGCCATGGACTGGAACACTGAAGCTTTCTTT.

This clonotype was seen repeatedly, ten times or more. The chain uses TRBV20-1 and TRBJ1-1, with D uncertain. The CDR3 has 13 residues. Germline V lookup: CDR1 DFQATT, CDR2 SNEGSKA (reference sequence). Trimming took off 0 bases at V and 0 bases at J, with 5 bases between the two ends. The CDR3 region is CSARDRMNTEAFF. The DNA of the CDR3 is TGCAGTGCTAGAGATCGAATGAACACTGAAGCTTTCTTT.

The genes are TRBV11-3 and TRBJ2-5, with 7 positions matching TRBD2. The germline CDR1 and CDR2 sequences are SGHNT and YENEEA. The CDR3 sequence is 15 residues long. Germline trimming cut 6 bases from V and 2 bases from J; bases unmatched to any gene: 9. The CDR3 spells CASSPGERGQETQYF. The CDR3 nucleotides are TGTGCCAGCAGTCCCGGAGAGCGGGGACAAGAGACCCAGTACTTC.

The chain joins TRBV5-1 to TRBJ1-1, with a weak D call TRBD1 (5 bases). The germline V and J ends were trimmed by 5 bases and 1 base, with 18 bases remaining between them. Per germline, CDR1 SGHRS and CDR2 YFSETQ. The CDR3 runs 16 residues. The CDR3 sequence: CASSLAPGGANTEAFF. In DNA, the CDR3 is TGCGCCAGCAGTCTCGCCCCGGGCGGGGCGAACACTGAAGCTTTCTTT.

The sample holds a few counts of this clonotype. The V gene is TRBV5-6, the J gene TRBJ2-5, with unresolved D. With 1 base removed from V and 5 bases from J, the gap between germline ends came to 9 bases. This CDR3 has 13 residues. Per the germline V gene, CDR1 is SGHDT and CDR2 is YYEEEE. The CDR3 DNA follows: TGTGCCAGCAGCTTGCAGGACGTCGAGACCCAGTACTTC. Residues: CASSLQDVETQYF.

This clonotype has ten or more counts. The chain links TRBV29-1 to TRBJ1-2; D is possibly TRBD1 (5 bases). CDR3 length: 14 residues. Trimming shortened V by 0 bases and J by 2 bases, and 10 bases separated the two germline ends. The germline gives CDR1 SQVTM, CDR2 ANQGSEA. CDR3 region: CSVEDRDVNYGYTF. The CDR3 DNA sequence: TGCAGCGTTGAAGACCGGGACGTAAACTATGGCTACACCTTC.

This clonotype has only a few counts. The rearrangement uses TRBV20-1 and TRBJ1-5, with 7 bases aligning to TRBD1. This CDR3 contains 14 residues. Germline V lookup: CDR1 DFQATT, CDR2 SNEGSKA (reference sequence). V was clipped by 3 bases and J by 2 bases; unmatched bases: 4. The CDR3 loop is CSARAGTGNQPQHF. CDR3 nucleotide sequence: TGCAGTGCTAGGGCGGGGACAGGCAATCAGCCCCAGCATTTT.

This clonotype was recorded a few times. The chain joins TRBV2 to TRBJ1-1; 7 nucleotides align to TRBD1. The trim removed 10 bases at V and 1 base at J, leaving 6 bases unmatched. Per the germline V gene, CDR1 is SNHLY and CDR2 is FYNNEI. CDR3 length: 13 amino acids. The CDR3 DNA reads TGTGCCACAGGGGGGAGAAGGAACACTGAAGCTTTCTTT. Amino acid sequence: CATGGRRNTEAFF.

This clonotype was recorded many times. The chain links TRBV21-1 to TRBJ2-5. TRBV21-1 is described as a pseudogene. This CDR3 contains 12 residues. CDR3 sequence: CASSTSEETQYF. The CDR3 coding sequence is TGTGCCAGCAGCACTTCTGAAGAGACCCAGTACTTC.

This clonotype was seen at least ten times. V usage is TRBV3-1 and J usage is TRBJ1-1; D uncertain. CDR3 length equals 14 residues. Between the trimmed V and J ends, which lost 4 bases and 5 bases, there was a span of 14 bases. Germline loops: CDR1 LGHDT, CDR2 YNNKEL (reference sequence). This CDR3 is CASSRVPLGTEAFF. CDR3 in DNA: TGTGCCAGCAGCCGGGTCCCGTTGGGGACTGAAGCTTTCTTT.

This sequence joins TRBV5-1 and TRBJ2-7; 8 bases are shared with TRBD2. V lost 1 base and J lost 4; bases outside the gene matches: 7. This CDR3 spans 15 amino acids. Germline V gives CDR1 SGHRS, CDR2 YFSETQ. As DNA, the CDR3 is TGCGCCAGCAGCTTGTTCAGCGGGAGTGGATACGAGCAGTACTTC. Its protein is CASSLFSGSGYEQYF.

This clonotype came up a few times. The DNA for the CDR3 is TGTGCCAGCAGCTCCCACACCGGGGAGCTGTTTTTT. Its translation: CASSSHTGELFF. The rearrangement uses TRBV7-9 and TRBJ2-2; no clear D gene. Per germline, CDR1 SEHNR and CDR2 FQNEAQ (reference sequence). The CDR3 runs 12 residues. The V end lost 4 bases, the J end lost 3 bases, and 3 bases lay between the germline ends.

This clonotype was found many times. This chain joins TRBV28 and TRBJ2-3; 8 positions match TRBD2. V trimming: 0 bases; J trimming: 2 bases; junction bases outside the gene matches: 4. Germline loops: CDR1 MDHEN, CDR2 SYDVKM. The CDR3 has 16 amino acids. The CDR3 DNA sequence: TGTGCCAGCAGTTTATGGGGTAGCGGGGCCACAGATACGCAGTATTTT. Protein sequence: CASSLWGSGATDTQYF. The whole variable domain, filled in from reference TRBV28 and TRBJ2-3, reads DVKVTQSSRYLVKRTGEKVFLECVQDMDHENMFWYRQDPGLGLRLIYFSYDVKMKEKGDIPEGYSVSREKKERFSLILESASTNQTSMYLCASSLWGSGATDTQYFGPGTRLTVL.

The chain links TRBV15 to TRBJ1-1; no reliable D call. V was cut by 0 bases and J by 3 bases, with 5 bases left in between. Germline CDR1 LNHNV, CDR2 YYDKDF (reference sequence). The CDR3 covers 13 residues. The CDR3 loop reads CATSRDLDTEAFF. Written as DNA, the CDR3 is TGTGCCACCAGCAGAGATCTGGACACTGAAGCTTTCTTT.

This clonotype was counted between two and nine times. CDR3 loop: CATSRGGGSSTDTQYF. In DNA form, the CDR3 reads TGTGCCACCAGCAGAGGAGGCGGCTCTAGCACAGATACGCAGTATTTT. The V call is TRBV15, the J call TRBJ2-3; D uncertain. Trimming took 1 base from V and 0 from J, leaving 11 bases between them. The germline gives CDR1 LNHNV, CDR2 YYDKDF (reference sequence). CDR3 length equals 16 residues.

This clonotype was counted ten times or more. The genes are TRBV5-6 and TRBJ2-1; unclear D gene. The CDR3 extends over 13 amino acids. V dropped 0 bases and J dropped 6 bases, with 7 bases sitting between them. Germline CDR1 is SGHDT and CDR2 is YYEEEE. The CDR3 here is CASSLALINEQFF. The CDR3 DNA reads TGTGCCAGCAGCTTGGCGCTTATCAATGAGCAGTTCTTC. The whole variable domain, remainder taken from reference TRBV5-6 and TRBJ2-1, is DAGVTQSPTHLIKTRGQQVTLRCSPKSGHDTVSWYQQALGQGPQFIFQYYEEEERQRGNFPDRFSGHQFPNYSSELNVNALLLGDSALYLCASSLALINEQFFGPGTRLTVL.

The chain joins TRBV3-1 to TRBJ1-6, with D uncertain. The CDR3 has 14 amino acids. Germline V gene sequence: CDR1 LGHDT, CDR2 YNNKEL (reference sequence). V dropped 1 base and J dropped 10 bases, with 11 bases sitting between them. CDR3 nucleotide sequence: TGTGCCAGCAGCCAAGGAGGAGTGGGCTCACCCCTCCACTTT. This encodes CASSQGGVGSPLHF.

This clonotype was picked up many times. The CDR3 nucleotides are TGTGCCAGCAGCTTAGAGAGCTCCTCTGGAAACACCATATATTTT. Its translation is CASSLESSSGNTIYF. The V and J genes are TRBV7-6 and TRBJ1-3; D gene unclear. Trimming took 1 base from V and 0 from J, leaving 7 bases between them. This CDR3 has 15 residues. Germline CDR1 reads SGHVS; CDR2 reads FNYEAQ.

The table lists this clonotype with a few counts. The chain has TRBV6-1 and TRBJ2-1; weak D call: TRBD2 (5 bases). The V gene's germline CDR1 is MNHNS and CDR2 SASEGT. The CDR3 extends over 16 amino acids. Trimming removed 6 bases from V and 4 bases from J, with 19 bases in between. The CDR3 here is CASRISVIAHYNEQFF. The CDR3 DNA reads TGTGCCAGCAGGATAAGTGTAATAGCGCATTACAATGAGCAGTTCTTC.